This T cell receptor (beta chain) comes out of a study of persistence of HIV-infected CD4 T cells. Study information: Antigen stimulation activated a lower proportion of cells, more of them memory, than anti-CD3/anti-CD28 stimulation.

CDR1 and CDR2 (germline): KGHSH, LQKENI. CDR3 length: 13 amino acids. V shed 6 bases and J 7 bases; nucleotides not matched to a gene: 6. Anti-CD3/anti-CD28 beads served as a nonspecific positive control stimulus. Responding CD4+ T cells were sorted by upregulation of both CD40 ligand and CD69. As concerns this clone: Antigen specificity is unknown.

The immunoSEQ assay was version 4, run in survey mode. Assay used: immunoSEQ multiplex PCR; TCRdb lists only in-frame clones, some missing. This sample has approximately 46,000 clones, with about nine tenths found just once. The V call is TRBV18, the J call TRBJ1-5, with 7 positions matching TRBD1. The receptor was isolated from an adult woman with HIV who was CMV-seropositive. This sample comprised CD4+ T cells sorted from PBMCs after approximately 19-hour stimulation, obtained from a patient who received antiretroviral therapy. The CDR3 protein is CASSRDSQQPQHF. The DNA for the CDR3 is TGTGCCAGCTCCCGGGACAGCCAGCAGCCCCAGCATTTT.